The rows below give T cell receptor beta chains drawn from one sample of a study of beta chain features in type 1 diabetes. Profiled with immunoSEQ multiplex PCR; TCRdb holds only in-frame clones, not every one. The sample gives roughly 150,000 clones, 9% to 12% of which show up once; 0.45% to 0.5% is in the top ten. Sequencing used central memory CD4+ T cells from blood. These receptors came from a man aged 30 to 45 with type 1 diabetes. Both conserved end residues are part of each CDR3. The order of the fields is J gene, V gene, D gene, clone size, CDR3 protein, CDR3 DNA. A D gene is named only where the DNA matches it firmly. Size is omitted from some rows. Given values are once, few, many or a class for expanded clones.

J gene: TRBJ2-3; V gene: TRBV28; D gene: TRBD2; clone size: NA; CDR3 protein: CASRDRLAGGPDTQYF; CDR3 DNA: TGTGCCAGCAGGGATCGACTAGCGGGAGGGCCAGATACGCAGTATTTT
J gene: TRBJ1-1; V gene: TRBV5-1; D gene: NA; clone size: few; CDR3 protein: CASSLSDGYTEAFF; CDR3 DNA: TGCGCCAGCAGCTTGAGCGACGGATACACTGAAGCTTTCTTT
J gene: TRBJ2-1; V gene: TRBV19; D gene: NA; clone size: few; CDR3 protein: CASMGSGRAYNEQFF; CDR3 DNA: TGTGCCAGTATGGGCAGCGGGCGCGCCTACAATGAGCAGTTCTTC
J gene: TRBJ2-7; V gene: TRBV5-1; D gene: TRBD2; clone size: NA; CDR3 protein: CASSPAGGQLYEQYF; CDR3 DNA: TGCGCCAGCAGCCCTGCGGGAGGACAACTTTACGAGCAGTACTTC
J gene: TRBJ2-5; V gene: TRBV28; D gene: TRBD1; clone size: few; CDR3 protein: CASSLPGNYRGETQYF; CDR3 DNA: TGTGCCAGCAGTTTACCCGGGAATTACAGGGGTGAGACCCAGTACTTC
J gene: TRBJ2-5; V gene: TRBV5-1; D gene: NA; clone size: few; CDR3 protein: CASSFTVEETQYF; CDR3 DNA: TGCGCCAGCAGCTTCACGGTAGAAGAGACCCAGTACTTC
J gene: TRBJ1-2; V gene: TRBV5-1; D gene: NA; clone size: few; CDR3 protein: CASSLGQRAYGYTF; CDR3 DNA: TGCGCCAGCAGCTTGGGGCAGCGCGCCTATGGCTACACCTTC
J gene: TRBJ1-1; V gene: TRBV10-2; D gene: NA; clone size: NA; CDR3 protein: CASSASSTEAFF; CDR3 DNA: TGCGCCAGCAGTGCGTCCTCCACTGAAGCTTTCTTT
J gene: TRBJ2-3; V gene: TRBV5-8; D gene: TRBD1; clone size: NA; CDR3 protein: CASSSGQYTDTQYF; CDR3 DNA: TGTGCCAGCAGCTCGGGACAGTACACAGATACGCAGTATTTT
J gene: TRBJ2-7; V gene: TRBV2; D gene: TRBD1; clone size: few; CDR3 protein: CASRRQGSGEQYF; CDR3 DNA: TGTGCCAGTCGCAGACAGGGCTCGGGCGAGCAGTACTTC